Included here is one T cell receptor (beta chain) sequence, with context. What it recognizes is unknown. The sample's time point: newly diagnosed, previously untreated cHL patient sample. Sequenced by immunoSEQ multiplex PCR; TCRdb stores in-frame clones only, minus some. The sample consists of 25,000 to 35,000 clones, roughly 94% of them appearing once. This sample stems from a study of PD-1 blockade in classical Hodgkin lymphoma. Per the germline V gene, CDR1 is SEHNR and CDR2 is FQNEAQ (reference sequence). V dropped 4 bases and J dropped 6 bases, with 13 bases sitting between them. This CDR3 comprises 13 residues. Overall study findings and caveats: Reasons behind the repertoire differences stay unclear, perhaps disease activity or earlier therapy.

The TCR originated in a human donor with classical Hodgkin lymphoma. The rearrangement links TRBV7-9 to TRBJ2-7; D is perhaps TRBD2 (6 bases). The material sequenced was peripheral blood mononuclear cells (PBMCs). The CDR3 DNA is TGTGCCAGCAGCTCCGGGACTCCCATCGAGCAGTACTTC. Translating it yields CASSSGTPIEQYF.